This T cell receptor (beta chain) was sequenced in a study of blood T cell repertoires in COVID-19. Study context: Both acute and convalescent COVID-19 samples were obtained from the United States, Italy and Spain. The cDNA or gDNA used as material had been derived from T cells, B-cell-depleted T cells, or PBMCs.

The CDR3 sequence is 16 residues long. Trimming took 2 bases from V and 3 from J; bases not matched to a gene: 6. The V gene's germline CDR1 is KGHSH and CDR2 LQKENI. The authors' processing: Amplification of reference gene primers provided the estimated nucleated cell counts. Some clones are missing from TCRdb's copy, which holds only in-frame ones; the method was immunoSEQ multiplex PCR. D and trimming were read from the DNA, whereas the V and J calls and clone size are those reported in that table. The data hold under 550,000 clones, with about 87% observed a single time. A Seattle source enrolled patients during active infection and followed them longitudinally.

The receptor comes from a man aged 18 to 35 with COVID-19, enrolled during active disease. V usage is TRBV18 and J usage is TRBJ2-2; 7 bases are a match to TRBD2. Sequenced material: peripheral blood. The CDR3 DNA sequence: TGTGCCAGCTCACCAAAAATGGCGGGGGACACCGGGGAGCTGTTTTTT. This translates into CASSPKMAGDTGELFF.